This T cell receptor (beta chain) is from a study of shared clonotypes between healthy human individuals (dated by TCRdb to 2019 to 2021). As for the study more broadly: A couple of women and a few men aged 18 to 49 years were included in the cohort. For each donor, CD4 naive and CD4 memory were each run on three plates, CD8 naive on two plates, and CD8 memory on one plate. To estimate repertoire size and how much clonotype sharing occurs between individuals, the study deeply sequenced the blood TCR repertoires of five healthy adults. To increase sequencing depth and limit assay-specific biases, TCR repertoire library preparation and sequencing were carried out by different laboratories using diverse techniques. Between about 0.94 and 8.9 billion PBMCs per donor were obtained by leukapheresis. Overall study outcomes, separate from this receptor: Naive subsets generally had larger estimated clonotype richness than memory subsets did. Sampling was restricted to blood, and TCR repertoires in tissues likely differ from the TCR repertoires found in blood. Pairwise subsampling led to the expectation that sequencing depth would affect the degree of clonotype sharing among donors. Even with the large sequencing depth, rarefaction of the sorted-subset datasets indicated that sequencing was incomplete. Sharing across four donors was observed for around 5% of naive CD4, over 3% of naive CD8, 2% to 2.5% of memory CD4, and around 0.4% of memory CD8 clonotypes. Because the study included only a small number of donors, the genetic and exposure-history diversity represented was limited. Higher generation probabilities were observed for clonotypes shared by all four sorted-subset donors than for non-shared clonotypes.

The CDR3, from cysteine to phenylalanine, totals 11 residues. Just CDR3 DNA is preserved here, 33 bases in frame from base 1. The germline V gene encodes CDR1 SEHNR and CDR2 FQNEAQ (reference sequence). Trimming costs V 8 bases and J 0 bases, and their ends lie 4 bases apart. Using the deep immunoSEQ assay, multiplex PCR amplified TCR CDR3 regions from genomic DNA. Extracted genomic DNA from each cell subset was distributed evenly across all wells of several immunoSEQ 96-well plates, and each plate was treated as a replicate. For sorted subsets, around 0.2 ug of genomic DNA, equivalent to 30,000 or so T cell genomes, went into each replicate PCR. The purified libraries were quantified using a Qubit 3.0 fluorometer, sized with a Bioanalyzer 2100, and then quantified again using the KAPA Library Quantification kit. Every immunoSEQ 96-well plate was sequenced on a separate single-read 150-cycle Illumina NextSeq 550 flow cell. The paper's data handling went like this. Because the immunoSEQ output held only junctional sequences and lacked quality scores, the filtering could not match the filtering applied to full-length reads. To assign V/J genes and CDR3, sequences were annotated against IMGT germline references using PyIR, a Python wrapper for IgBLAST v1.9. Reads were filtered out if the reads had weak V/J assignments (E-value above 1e-6), no CDR3, stop codons, out-of-frame junctions, or ambiguous translated residues. V3J clonotypes were defined as sequences sharing the same inferred V gene, J gene, and CDR3 amino acid sequence. Percentage overlap between repertoires was calculated by dividing the number of shared unique clonotypes by the size of the smaller repertoire. Richness of each repertoire was evaluated using RTK rarefaction, the Chao1 estimator, and Recon v2.1 estimates of unobserved clonotypes. For all TCRbeta clonotypes obtained by the gDNA method from several donors, generation probabilities were computed with OLGA. TCRdb retrieved this table from immuneACCESS and kept in-frame rearrangements only. Not all clones are present; in checked studies, unresolved V genes account for under half, and no reason is known for the remainder. V, J and clone size are taken as reported in that table, and D and trimming were inferred from the DNA itself. This sample holds 650,000 to 700,000 clones; 90% were observed only once. 34% of the sample is held by the ten biggest clonotypes.

The donors were healthy, HIV-negative adults who had no recently reported acute infections or vaccinations. All donors were Caucasian adults living in Nashville, Tennessee, USA. CD8 memory samples were composed of magnetically selected CD45RO+ cells combined with CCR7-negative CD45RA+ effector memory (TemRA) cells. Blood was obtained by leukapheresis, after which PBMCs were separated by Ficoll-Histopaque density gradient centrifugation and cryopreserved in liquid nitrogen vapor phase. Analytical flow cytometry was used to check the purity and quantity of each magnetically sorted T cell population. Each sorted fraction had its genomic DNA isolated and then quantified by UV absorbance on a Nanodrop 2000c. This clone has only a few counts. What this receptor recognizes is not known. No base-level quality is on record; no much larger clone is a single base apart.

This receptor was taken from a man between 18 and 35 years old in good health. Some clones in this sample may be carry-over from other donors' samples. Here the chain combines TRBV7-9 and TRBJ1-1; too little of a D gene remains to name it. The sample taken for sequencing was memory CD8+ T cells from PBMCs. Per the publication, the cell subset or site label means: CD45RO+ cells pooled with CCR7-negative TemRA cells. The CDR3 reads CASVMNTEAFF. The bases are TGTGCCAGCGTGATGAACACTGAAGCTTTCTTT.